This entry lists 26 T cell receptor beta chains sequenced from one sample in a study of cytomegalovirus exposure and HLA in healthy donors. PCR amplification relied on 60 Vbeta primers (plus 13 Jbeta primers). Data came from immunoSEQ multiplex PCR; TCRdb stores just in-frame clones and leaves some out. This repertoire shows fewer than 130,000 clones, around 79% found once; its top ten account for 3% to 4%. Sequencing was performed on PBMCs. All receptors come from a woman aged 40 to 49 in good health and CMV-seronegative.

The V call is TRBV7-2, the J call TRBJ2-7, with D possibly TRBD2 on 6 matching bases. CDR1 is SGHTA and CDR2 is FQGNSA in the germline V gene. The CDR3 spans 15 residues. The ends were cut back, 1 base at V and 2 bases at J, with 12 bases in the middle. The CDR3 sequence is CASSLGDSSTYEQYF. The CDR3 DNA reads TGTGCCAGCAGCTTAGGGGACTCATCCACCTACGAGCAGTACTTC.

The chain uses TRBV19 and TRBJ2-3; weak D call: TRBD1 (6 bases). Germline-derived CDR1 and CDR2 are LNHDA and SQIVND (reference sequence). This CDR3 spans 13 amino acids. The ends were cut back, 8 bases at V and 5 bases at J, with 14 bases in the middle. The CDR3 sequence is CASGGRIGDTQYF. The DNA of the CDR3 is TGTGCCAGTGGGGGCCGCATAGGAGATACGCAGTATTTT.

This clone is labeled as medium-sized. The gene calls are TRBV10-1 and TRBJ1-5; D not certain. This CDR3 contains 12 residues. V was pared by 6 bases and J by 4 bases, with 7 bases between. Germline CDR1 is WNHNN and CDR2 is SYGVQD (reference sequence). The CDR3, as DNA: TGCGCCAGCAGCCAATCAAATCAGCCCCAGCATTTT. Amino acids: CASSQSNQPQHF.

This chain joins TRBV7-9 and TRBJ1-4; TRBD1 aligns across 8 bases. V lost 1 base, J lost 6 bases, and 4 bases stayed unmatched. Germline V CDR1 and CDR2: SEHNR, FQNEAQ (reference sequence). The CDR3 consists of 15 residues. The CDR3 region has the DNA TGTGCCAGCAGCTTAGACGACAGGGGTGATGAAAAACTGTTTTTT. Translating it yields CASSLDDRGDEKLFF. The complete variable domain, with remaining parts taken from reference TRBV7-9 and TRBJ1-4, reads DTGVSQNPRHKITKRGQNVTFRCDPISEHNRLYWYRQTLGQGPEFLTYFQNEAQLEKSRLLSDRFSAERPKGSFSTLEIQRTEQGDSAMYLCASSLDDRGDEKLFFGSGTQLSVL.

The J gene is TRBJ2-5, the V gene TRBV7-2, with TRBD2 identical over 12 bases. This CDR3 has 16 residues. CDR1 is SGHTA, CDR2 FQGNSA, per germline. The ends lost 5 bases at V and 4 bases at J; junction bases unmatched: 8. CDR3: CASSVASGGAGETQYF. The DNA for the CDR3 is TGTGCCAGCAGCGTGGCTAGCGGGGGGGCAGGAGAGACCCAGTACTTC.

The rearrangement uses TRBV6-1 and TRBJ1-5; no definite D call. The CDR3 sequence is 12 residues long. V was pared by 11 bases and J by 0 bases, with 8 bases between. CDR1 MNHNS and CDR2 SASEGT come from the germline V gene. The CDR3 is CAACDSNQPQHF. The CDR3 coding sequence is TGTGCCGCGTGCGATAGCAATCAGCCCCAGCATTTT.

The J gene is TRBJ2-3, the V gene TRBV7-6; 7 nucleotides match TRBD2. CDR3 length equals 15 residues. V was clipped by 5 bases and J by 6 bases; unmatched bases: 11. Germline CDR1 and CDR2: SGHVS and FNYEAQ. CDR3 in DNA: TGTGCCAGCAGCCCCCCCCGGGGGGAAACGGATACGCAGTATTTT. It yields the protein CASSPPRGETDTQYF.

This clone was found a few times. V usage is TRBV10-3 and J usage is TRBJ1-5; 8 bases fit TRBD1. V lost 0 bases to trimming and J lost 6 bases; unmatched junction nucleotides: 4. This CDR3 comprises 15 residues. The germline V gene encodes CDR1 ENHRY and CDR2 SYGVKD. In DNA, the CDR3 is TGTGCCATCAGTGAGTCCGGACAGGGAGGTCAGCCCCAGCATTTT. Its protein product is CAISESGQGGQPQHF.

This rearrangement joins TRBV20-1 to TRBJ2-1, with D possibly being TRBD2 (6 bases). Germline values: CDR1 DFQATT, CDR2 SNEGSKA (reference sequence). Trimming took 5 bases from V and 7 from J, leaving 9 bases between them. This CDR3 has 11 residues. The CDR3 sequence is CSAPRGNEQFF. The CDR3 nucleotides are TGCAGTGCTCCCCGGGGGAATGAGCAGTTCTTC.

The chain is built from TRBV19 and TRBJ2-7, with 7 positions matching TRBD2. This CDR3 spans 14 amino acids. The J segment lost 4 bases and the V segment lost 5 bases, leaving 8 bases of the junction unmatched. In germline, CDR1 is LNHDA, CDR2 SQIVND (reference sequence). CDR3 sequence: CASSPRLAPYEQYF. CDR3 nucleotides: TGTGCCAGTAGTCCCAGACTAGCTCCGTACGAGCAGTACTTC.

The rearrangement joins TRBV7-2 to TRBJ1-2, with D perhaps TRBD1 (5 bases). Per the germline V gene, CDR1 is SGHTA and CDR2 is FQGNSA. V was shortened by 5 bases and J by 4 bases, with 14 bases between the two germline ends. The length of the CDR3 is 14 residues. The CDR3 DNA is TGTGCCAGCAGCACCGACAGCAAACCCTATGGCTACACCTTC. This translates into CASSTDSKPYGYTF.

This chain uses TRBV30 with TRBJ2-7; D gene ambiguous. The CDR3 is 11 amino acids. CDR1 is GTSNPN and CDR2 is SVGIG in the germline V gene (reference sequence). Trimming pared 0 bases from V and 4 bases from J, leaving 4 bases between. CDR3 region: CAWSVSYEQYF. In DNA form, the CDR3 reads TGTGCCTGGAGTGTATCTTACGAGCAGTACTTC.

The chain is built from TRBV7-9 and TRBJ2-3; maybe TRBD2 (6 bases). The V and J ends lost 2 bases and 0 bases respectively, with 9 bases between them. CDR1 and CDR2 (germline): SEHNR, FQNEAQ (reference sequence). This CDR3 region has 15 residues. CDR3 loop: CASSLYGSSTDTQYF. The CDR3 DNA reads TGTGCCAGCAGCTTATACGGGAGTAGCACAGATACGCAGTATTTT.

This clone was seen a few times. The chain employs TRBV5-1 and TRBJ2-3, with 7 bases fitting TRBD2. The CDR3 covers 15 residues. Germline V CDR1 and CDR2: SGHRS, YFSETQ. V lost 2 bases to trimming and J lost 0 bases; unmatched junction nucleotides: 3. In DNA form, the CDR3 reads TGCGCCAGCAGCTTCGGGGGGTGGAGCACAGATACGCAGTATTTT. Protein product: CASSFGGWSTDTQYF. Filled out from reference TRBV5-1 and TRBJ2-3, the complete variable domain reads KAGVTQTPRYLIKTRGQQVTLSCSPISGHRSVSWYQQTPGQGLQFLFEYFSETQRNKGNFPGRFSGRQFSNSRSEMNVSTLELGDSALYLCASSFGGWSTDTQYFGPGTRLTVL.

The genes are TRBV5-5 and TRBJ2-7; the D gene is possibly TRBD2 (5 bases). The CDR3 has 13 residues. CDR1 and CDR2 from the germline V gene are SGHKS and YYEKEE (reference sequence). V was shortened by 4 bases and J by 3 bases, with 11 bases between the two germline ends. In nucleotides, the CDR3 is TGTGCCAGCAGCCCGGACTCATTCTACGAGCAGTACTTC. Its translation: CASSPDSFYEQYF.

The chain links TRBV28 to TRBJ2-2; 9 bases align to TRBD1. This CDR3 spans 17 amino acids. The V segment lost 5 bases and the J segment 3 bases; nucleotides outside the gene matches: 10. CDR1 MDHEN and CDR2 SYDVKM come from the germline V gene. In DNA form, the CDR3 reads TGTGCCAGCAGTAACCCCCGGGACAGGGAAGACACCGGGGAGCTGTTTTTT. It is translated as CASSNPRDREDTGELFF.

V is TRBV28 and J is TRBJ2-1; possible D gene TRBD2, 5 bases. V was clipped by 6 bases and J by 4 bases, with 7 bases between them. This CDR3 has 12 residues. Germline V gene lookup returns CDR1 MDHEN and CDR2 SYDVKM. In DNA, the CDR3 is TGTGCCAGCAGCCCGGGGTACAATGAGCAGTTCTTC. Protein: CASSPGYNEQFF.

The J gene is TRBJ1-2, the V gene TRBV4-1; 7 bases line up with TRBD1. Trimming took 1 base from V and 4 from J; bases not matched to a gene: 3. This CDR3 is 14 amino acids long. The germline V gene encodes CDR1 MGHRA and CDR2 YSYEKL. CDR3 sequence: CASSQAAGGYGYTF. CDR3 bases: TGCGCCAGCAGCCAAGCGGCAGGGGGCTATGGCTACACCTTC.

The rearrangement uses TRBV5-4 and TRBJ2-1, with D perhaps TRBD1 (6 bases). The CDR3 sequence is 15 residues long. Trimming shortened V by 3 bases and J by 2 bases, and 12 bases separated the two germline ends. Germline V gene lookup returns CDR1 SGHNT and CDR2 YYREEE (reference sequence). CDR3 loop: CASSSSTGAYNEQFF. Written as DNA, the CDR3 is TGTGCCAGCAGCTCTTCGACAGGAGCCTACAATGAGCAGTTCTTC. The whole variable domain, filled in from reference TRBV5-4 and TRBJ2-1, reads ETGVTQSPTHLIKTRGQQVTLRCSSQSGHNTVSWYQQALGQGPQFIFQYYREEENGRGNFPPRFSGLQFPNYSSELNVNALELDDSALYLCASSSSTGAYNEQFFGPGTRLTVL.

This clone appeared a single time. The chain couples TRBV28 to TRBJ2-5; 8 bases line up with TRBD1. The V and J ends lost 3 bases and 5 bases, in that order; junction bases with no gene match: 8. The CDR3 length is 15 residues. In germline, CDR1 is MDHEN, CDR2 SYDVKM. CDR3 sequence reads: CASSLVRGRLETQYF. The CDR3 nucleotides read TGTGCCAGCAGTTTGGTCAGGGGGCGCCTGGAGACCCAGTACTTC.

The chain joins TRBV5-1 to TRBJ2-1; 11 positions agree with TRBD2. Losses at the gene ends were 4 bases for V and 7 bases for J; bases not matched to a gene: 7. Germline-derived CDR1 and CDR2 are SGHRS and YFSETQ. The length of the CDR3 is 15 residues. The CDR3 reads CASSQLAGVQNEQFF. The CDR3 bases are TGCGCCAGCAGCCAACTAGCGGGAGTTCAGAATGAGCAGTTCTTC.

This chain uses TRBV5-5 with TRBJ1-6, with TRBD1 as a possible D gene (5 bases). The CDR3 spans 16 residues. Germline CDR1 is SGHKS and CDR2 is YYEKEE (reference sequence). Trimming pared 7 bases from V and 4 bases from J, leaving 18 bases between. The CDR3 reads CASLNVEGTYNSPLHF. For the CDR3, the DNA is TGTGCCAGCCTAAACGTCGAGGGGACTTATAATTCACCCCTCCACTTT.

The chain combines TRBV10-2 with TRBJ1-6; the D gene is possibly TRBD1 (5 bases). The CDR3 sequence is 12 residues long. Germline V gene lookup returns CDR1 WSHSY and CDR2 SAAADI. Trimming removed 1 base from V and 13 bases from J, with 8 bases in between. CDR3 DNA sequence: TGCGCCAGCAGTGAGTGGGGCAAGCCCCTCCACTTT. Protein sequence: CASSEWGKPLHF.

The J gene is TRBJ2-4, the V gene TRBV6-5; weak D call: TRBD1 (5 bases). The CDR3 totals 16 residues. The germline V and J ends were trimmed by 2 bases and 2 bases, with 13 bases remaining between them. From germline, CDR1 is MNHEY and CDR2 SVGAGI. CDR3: CASSYLGSGTKNIQYF. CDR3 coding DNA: TGTGCCAGCAGTTACCTTGGCTCAGGGACCAAAAACATTCAGTACTTC.

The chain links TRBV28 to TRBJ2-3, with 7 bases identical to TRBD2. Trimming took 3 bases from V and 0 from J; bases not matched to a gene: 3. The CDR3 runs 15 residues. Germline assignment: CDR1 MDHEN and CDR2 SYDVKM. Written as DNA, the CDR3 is TGTGCCAGCAGTTTCGCGGGACTAAGCACAGATACGCAGTATTTT. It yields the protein CASSFAGLSTDTQYF.

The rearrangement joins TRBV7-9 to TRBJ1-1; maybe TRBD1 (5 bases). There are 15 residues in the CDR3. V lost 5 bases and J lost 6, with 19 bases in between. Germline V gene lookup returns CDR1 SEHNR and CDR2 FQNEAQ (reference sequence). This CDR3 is CASSPKLRIGAEAFF. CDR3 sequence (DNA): TGTGCCAGCAGCCCCAAGCTGCGCATAGGGGCTGAAGCTTTCTTT.